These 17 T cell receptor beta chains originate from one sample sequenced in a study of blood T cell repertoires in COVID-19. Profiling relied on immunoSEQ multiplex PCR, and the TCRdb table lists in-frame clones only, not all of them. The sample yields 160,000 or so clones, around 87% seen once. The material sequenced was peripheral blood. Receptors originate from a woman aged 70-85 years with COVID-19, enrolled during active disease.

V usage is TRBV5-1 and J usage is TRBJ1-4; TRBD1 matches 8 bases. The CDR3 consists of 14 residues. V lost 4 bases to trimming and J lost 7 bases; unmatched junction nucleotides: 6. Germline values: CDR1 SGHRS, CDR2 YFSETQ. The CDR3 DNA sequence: TGCGCCAGCAGCCCACAAGGGACAGGTGAAAAACTGTTTTTT. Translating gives CASSPQGTGEKLFF.

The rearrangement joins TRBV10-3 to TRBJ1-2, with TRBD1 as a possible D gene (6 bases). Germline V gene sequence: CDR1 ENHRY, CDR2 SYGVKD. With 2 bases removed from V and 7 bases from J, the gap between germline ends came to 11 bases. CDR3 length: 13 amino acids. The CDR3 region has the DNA TGTGCCATCAGTGAGGAGGGGGTAGGTGGCTACACCTTC. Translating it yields CAISEEGVGGYTF.

The CDR3 region is CASSPATPGLASTGELFF. DNA of the CDR3: TGTGCCAGCAGCCCCGCTACCCCGGGACTAGCCTCCACCGGGGAGCTGTTTTTT. V usage is TRBV4-2 and J usage is TRBJ2-2; TRBD2 agrees at 9 bases. J was trimmed by 4 bases and V by 4 bases; bases with no gene match: 13. The CDR3 extends over 18 amino acids. The germline CDR1 and CDR2 sequences are LGHNA and YNFKEQ.

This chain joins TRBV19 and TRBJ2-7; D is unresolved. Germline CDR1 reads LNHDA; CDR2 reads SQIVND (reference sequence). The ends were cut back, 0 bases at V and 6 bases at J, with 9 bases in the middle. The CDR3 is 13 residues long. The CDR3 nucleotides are TGTGCCAGTAGTATAGATTTAAAGAGCGAGCAGTACTTC. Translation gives CASSIDLKSEQYF. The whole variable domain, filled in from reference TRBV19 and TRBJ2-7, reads DGGITQSPKYLFRKEGQNVTLSCEQNLNHDAMYWYRQDPGQGLRLIYYSQIVNDFQKGDIAEGYSVSREKKESFPLTVTSAQKNPTAFYLCASSIDLKSEQYFGPGTRLTVT.

CDR3 DNA: TGTGCCAGCAGTTACCAGGGGACTAGTGCTTTCTTT. Residues: CASSYQGTSAFF. The rearrangement links TRBV6-5 to TRBJ1-1, with D possibly matching TRBD1 (6 bases). Germline V gene sequence: CDR1 MNHEY, CDR2 SVGAGI. The CDR3 loop spans 12 amino acids. V gave up 2 bases and J gave up 11 bases, with 12 bases separating them.

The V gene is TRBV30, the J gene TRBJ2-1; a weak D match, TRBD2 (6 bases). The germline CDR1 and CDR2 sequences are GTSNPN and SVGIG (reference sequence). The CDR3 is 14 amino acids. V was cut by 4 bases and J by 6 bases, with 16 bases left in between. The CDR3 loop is CAWTLGTGVNEQFF. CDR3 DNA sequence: TGTGCCTGGACCCTGGGAACGGGGGTCAATGAGCAGTTCTTC.

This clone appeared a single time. DNA of the CDR3: TGTGCCAGTAGTGACAGCCACTCTGGAAACACCATATATTTT. It codes for CASSDSHSGNTIYF. The V gene is TRBV19, the J gene TRBJ1-3; D may be TRBD1 (5 bases). Trimming cost V 5 bases and J 0 bases, with 8 bases left between them. CDR1 and CDR2 (germline): LNHDA, SQIVND (reference sequence). This CDR3 spans 14 amino acids.

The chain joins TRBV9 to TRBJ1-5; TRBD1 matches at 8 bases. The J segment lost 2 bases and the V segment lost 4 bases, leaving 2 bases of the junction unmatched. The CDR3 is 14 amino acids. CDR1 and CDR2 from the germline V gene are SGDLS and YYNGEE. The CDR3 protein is CASSPDRGNQPQHF. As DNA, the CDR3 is TGTGCCAGCAGCCCGGACAGGGGCAATCAGCCCCAGCATTTT.

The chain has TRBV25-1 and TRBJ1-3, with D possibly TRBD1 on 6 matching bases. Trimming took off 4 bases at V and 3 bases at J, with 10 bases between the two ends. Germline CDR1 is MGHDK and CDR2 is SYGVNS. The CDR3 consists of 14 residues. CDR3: CASSAGDFGNTIYF. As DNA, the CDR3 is TGTGCCAGCAGTGCAGGGGATTTTGGAAACACCATATATTTT.

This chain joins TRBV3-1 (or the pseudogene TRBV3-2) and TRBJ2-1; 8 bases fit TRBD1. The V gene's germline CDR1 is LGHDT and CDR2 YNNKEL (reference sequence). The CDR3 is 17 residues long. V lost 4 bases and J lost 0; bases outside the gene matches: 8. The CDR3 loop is CASSPKLGTGSYNEQFF. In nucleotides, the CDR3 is TGTGCCAGCAGCCCGAAACTAGGGACAGGCTCCTACAATGAGCAGTTCTTC.

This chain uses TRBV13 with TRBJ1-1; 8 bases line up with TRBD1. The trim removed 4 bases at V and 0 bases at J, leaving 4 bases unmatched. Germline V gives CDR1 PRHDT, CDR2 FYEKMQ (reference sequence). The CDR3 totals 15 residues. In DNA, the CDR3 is TGTGCCAGCAGCTCCATGGACAGGGTGAACACTGAAGCTTTCTTT. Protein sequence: CASSSMDRVNTEAFF. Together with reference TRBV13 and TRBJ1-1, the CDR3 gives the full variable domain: AAGVIQSPRHLIKEKRETATLKCYPIPRHDTVYWYQQGPGQDPQFLISFYEKMQSDKGSIPDRFSAQQFSDYHSELNMSSLELGDSALYFCASSSMDRVNTEAFFGQGTRLTVV.

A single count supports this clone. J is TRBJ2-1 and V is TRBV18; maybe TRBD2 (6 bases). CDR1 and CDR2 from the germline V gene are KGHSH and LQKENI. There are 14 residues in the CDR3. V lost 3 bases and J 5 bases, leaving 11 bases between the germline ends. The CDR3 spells CASSPGSGHNEQFF. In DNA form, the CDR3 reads TGTGCCAGCTCACCCGGGAGTGGTCACAATGAGCAGTTCTTC.

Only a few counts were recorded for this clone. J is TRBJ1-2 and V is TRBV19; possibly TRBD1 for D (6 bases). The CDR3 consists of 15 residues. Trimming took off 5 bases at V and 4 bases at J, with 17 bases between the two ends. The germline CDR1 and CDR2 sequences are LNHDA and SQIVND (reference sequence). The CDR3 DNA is TGTGCCAGTAGTGTTACCACACAGGGCGTCTATGGCTACACCTTC. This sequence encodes CASSVTTQGVYGYTF.

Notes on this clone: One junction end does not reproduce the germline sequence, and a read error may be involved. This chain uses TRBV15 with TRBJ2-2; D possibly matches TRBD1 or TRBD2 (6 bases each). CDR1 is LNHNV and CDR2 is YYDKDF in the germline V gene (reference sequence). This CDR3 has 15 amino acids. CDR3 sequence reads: CATSRGGQRTGELFF. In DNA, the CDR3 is TGTGCCACCAGTAGAGGGGGGCAGCGCACCGGGGAGCTGTTTTTT.

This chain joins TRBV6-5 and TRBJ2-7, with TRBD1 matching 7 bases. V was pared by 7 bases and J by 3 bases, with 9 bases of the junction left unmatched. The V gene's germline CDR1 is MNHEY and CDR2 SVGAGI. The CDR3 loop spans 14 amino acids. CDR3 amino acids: CASITRTGHYEQYF. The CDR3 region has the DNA TGTGCCAGCATCACTCGGACAGGCCACTACGAGCAGTACTTC.

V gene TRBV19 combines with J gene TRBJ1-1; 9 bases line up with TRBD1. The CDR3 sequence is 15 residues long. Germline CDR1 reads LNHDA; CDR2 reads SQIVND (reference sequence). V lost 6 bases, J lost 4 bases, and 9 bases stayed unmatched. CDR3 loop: CASSRDRVEGTEAFF. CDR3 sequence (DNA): TGTGCCAGTAGCCGGGACAGGGTTGAAGGCACTGAAGCTTTCTTT.

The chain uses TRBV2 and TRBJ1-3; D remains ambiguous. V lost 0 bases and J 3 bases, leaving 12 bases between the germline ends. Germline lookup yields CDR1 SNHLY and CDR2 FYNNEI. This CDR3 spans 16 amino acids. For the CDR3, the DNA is TGTGCCAGCAGTGAAGCTCGGGGATGGGGTGGAAACACCATATATTTT. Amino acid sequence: CASSEARGWGGNTIYF.